These T cell receptor beta chains were read from a single sample in a study of T cells after yellow fever vaccination. TCRdb recomputed calls from the 5' RACE reads with MiXCR, one row per CDR3 protein. The sample lists a few hundred thousand distinct CDR3 sequences; about 6.9% were seen once. The sample consisted of PBMCs, taken approximately 47 days after the first yellow fever vaccination. Receptors were obtained from a man aged 18 to 35 who received the YFV17D yellow fever vaccine. CDR3s include the opening cysteine and the closing phenylalanine or tryptophan. A D gene is named only where the DNA matches it firmly. Clone size, where shown, is once, few, many, or a class for clones that have expanded.

>NA|TRBJ2-5|many|TRBV11-2
CASSHGETQYF
TGTGCCAGCAGCCATGGGGAGACCCAGTACTTC
>NA|TRBJ1-1|many|TRBV6-5
CASSSHAGNTEAFF
TGTGCCAGCAGTTCCCATGCAGGGAACACTGAAGCTTTCTTT
>TRBD2|TRBJ2-1|NA|TRBV11-3
CASSLGVGGGDYNEQFF
TGTGCCAGCAGCTTAGGCGTCGGCGGGGGGGACTACAATGAGCAGTTCTTC
>TRBD2|TRBJ2-3|many|TRBV7-9
CASSLRGGITDTQYF
TGTGCCAGCAGCCTCCGCGGGGGGATCACAGATACGCAGTATTTT
>NA|TRBJ1-1|few|TRBV10-3
CAISETTGYTEAFF
TGTGCCATCAGTGAGACGACGGGATACACTGAAGCTTTCTTT
>NA|TRBJ1-2|few|TRBV27
CASSFSRVGGYTF
TGTGCCAGCAGTTTCAGCAGGGTGGGGGGCTACACCTTC
>TRBD1|TRBJ1-6|few|TRBV5-1
CASSLAGQPNSPLHF
TGCGCCAGCAGCTTGGCGGGACAGCCAAATTCACCCCTCCACTTT
>TRBD1|TRBJ1-2|few|TRBV5-5
CASKDRALLANYGYTF
TGTGCCAGCAAAGACAGGGCCCTACTAGCTAACTATGGCTACACCTTC
>NA|TRBJ2-7|many|TRBV5-1
CASSFGGLSSYEQYF
TGCGCCAGCAGCTTCGGGGGGCTCAGCTCCTACGAGCAGTACTTC
>NA|TRBJ2-7|few|TRBV30
CAWSDTYEQYF
TGTGCCTGGAGTGACACCTACGAGCAGTACTTC
>NA|TRBJ2-1|many|TRBV20-1
CSARDGVLNEQFF
TGCAGTGCTAGAGATGGGGTTCTGAATGAGCAGTTCTTC
>NA|TRBJ2-1|many|TRBV12-3/TRBV12-4
CASSWTGSYNEQFF
TGTGCCAGCTCGTGGACGGGCTCCTACAATGAGCAGTTCTTC
>NA|TRBJ1-1|few|TRBV5-6
CASSTYGGNTEAFF
TGTGCCAGCAGCACCTACGGGGGGAACACTGAAGCTTTCTTT
>TRBD1|TRBJ2-4|few|TRBV7-9
CASSPAGTEAKNIQYF
TGTGCCAGCAGCCCAGCCGGGACAGAAGCCAAAAACATTCAGTACTTC
>NA|TRBJ2-7|few|TRBV11-2
CASSLDHGGYEQYF
TGTGCCAGCAGCTTAGATCACGGCGGGTACGAGCAGTACTTC
>TRBD2|TRBJ2-5|many|TRBV6-1
CASSEATSPETQYF
TGTGCCAGCAGTGAAGCGACTAGCCCCGAGACCCAGTACTTC
>NA|TRBJ2-1|few|TRBV11-3
CASSLGPLGSYNEQFF
TGTGCCAGCAGCTTAGGACCCCTCGGCTCCTACAATGAGCAGTTCTTC
>NA|TRBJ2-2|NA|TRBV12-3/TRBV12-4
CASTQWGQVNTGELFF
TGTGCCAGCACCCAGTGGGGGCAGGTGAACACCGGGGAGCTGTTTTTT
>TRBD1|TRBJ2-7|few|TRBV7-2
CASSLGTGQGIYEQYF
TGTGCCAGCAGCCTTGGAACCGGACAGGGAATCTACGAGCAGTACTTC
>NA|TRBJ2-7|many|TRBV5-1
CASSPDLLSYEQYF
TGCGCCAGCAGCCCGGACCTACTATCCTACGAGCAGTACTTC
>NA|TRBJ1-2|NA|TRBV4-3
CASSQDEETRNGYTF
TGCGCCAGCAGCCAAGATGAGGAGACACGGAATGGCTACACCTTC
>TRBD1|TRBJ2-2|many|TRBV7-7
CASSLDDRGIQNTGELFF
TGTGCCAGCAGCTTAGATGACAGGGGGATACAGAACACCGGGGAGCTGTTTTTT
>TRBD1|TRBJ1-3|many|TRBV15
CATSSRQGVDTIYF
TGTGCCACCAGCTCCCGGCAGGGGGTCGACACCATATATTTT
>NA|TRBJ1-5|NA|TRBV6-5
CASSYDGNQPQHF
TGTGCCAGCAGTTATGACGGGAATCAGCCCCAGCATTTT
>TRBD2|TRBJ2-3|NA|TRBV4-1
CASSLRGTSGIPGTQYF
TGCGCCAGCAGCCTTAGAGGGACTAGCGGAATCCCTGGTACGCAGTATTTT
>NA|TRBJ1-6|few|TRBV6-5
CASSSYGGRYFSYNSPLHF
TGTGCCAGCAGTTCTTACGGCGGACGTTACTTCTCCTATAATTCACCCCTCCACTTT
>TRBD2|TRBJ2-1|many|TRBV3-1
CASRPGGGPYNEQFF
TGTGCCAGCAGGCCTGGGGGGGGACCCTACAATGAGCAGTTCTTC
>NA|TRBJ1-4|few|TRBV10-3
CALNRRGVCEKLFF
TGTGCCCTTAACAGGCGGGGGGTTTGCGAAAAACTGTTTTTT
>TRBD2|TRBJ2-6|few|TRBV5-8
CASSPGLERGANVLTF
TGTGCCAGCAGCCCTGGACTAGAGAGGGGGGCCAACGTCCTGACTTTC
>TRBD1|TRBJ2-7|NA|TRBV29-1
CSVEEDRVQYF
TGCAGCGTTGAAGAGGACAGGGTGCAGTACTTC
>NA|TRBJ1-3|many|TRBV3-1
CASSHLTAGNTIYF
TGTGCCAGCAGCCACTTGACGGCTGGAAACACCATATATTTT
>NA|TRBJ2-3|many|TRBV15
CATSRWTKTDTQYF
TGTGCCACCAGCAGGTGGACAAAAACAGATACGCAGTATTTT
>TRBD2|TRBJ2-1|NA|TRBV4-1
CASSQVLAGGPNEQFF
TGCGCCAGCAGCCAAGTTCTAGCGGGGGGGCCCAATGAGCAGTTCTTC
>TRBD1|TRBJ1-1|NA|TRBV10-1
CASTDRRGRAFF
TGCGCCAGCACTGATCGAAGGGGGCGAGCTTTCTTT
>NA|TRBJ2-1|many|TRBV7-6
CASSLLGDAYNEQFF
TGTGCCAGCAGCTTGCTAGGGGATGCCTACAATGAGCAGTTCTTC
>NA|TRBJ1-2|few|TRBV28
CASRAADSLTYYGYTF
TGTGCCAGCAGAGCCGCGGACAGCCTCACCTACTATGGCTACACCTTC
>NA|TRBJ1-2|many|TRBV6-5
CASSPDISYGYTF
TGTGCCAGCAGTCCAGACATAAGCTATGGCTACACCTTC